The clone carrying this T cell receptor beta chain showed up just a few times. Its antigen is currently unknown. The sample originates from a study of regulatory T cells in long-lasting Graves disease. Arm-PCR of CDR3 regions and iRepertoire HTBI primers were used to build TCR beta libraries. Via MiXCR, TCRdb re-called the multiplex PCR reads, giving one row per CDR3 protein. The sample records 550,000 to 650,000 distinct CDR3 sequences, about 16% being singletons. General study points: TRBV28, TRBJ1-2 and TRBJ2-5 were segments that persistent disease favored. Thyroid tissue went unexamined; only peripheral blood was analyzed.

Time point reported: newly diagnosed GD, antithyroid drugs for less than 3 months. The authors made the TCR library using RNA they extracted from PBMCs. V dropped 4 bases and J dropped 5; count of bases not matched to a gene: 8. The CDR3 loop spans 16 amino acids. CDR1 and CDR2 from the germline V gene are SGHRS and YFSETQ. The same sample was also studied in work on T cells in Graves' hyperthyroidism and ophthalmopathy.

This specimen consisted of peripheral blood mononuclear cells (PBMCs), obtained at new diagnosis, from a patient treated with antithyroid drugs. The sequence was collected from a man between 18 and 35 years old with Graves disease. The rearrangement uses TRBV5-1 and TRBJ2-5; 13 bases match TRBD2. In nucleotides, the CDR3 is TGCGCCAGCAGCGGGGGACTAGCGGGAACCGGCGAGACCCAGTACTTC. Translating gives CASSGGLAGTGETQYF.